What follows are 5 T cell receptor beta chains derived from one specimen sequenced in a study of PD-L1 blockade in urothelial cancer. The repertoire was sequenced with immunoSEQ multiplex PCR; TCRdb's copy has only in-frame clones and lacks some. The data show 50,000 or so clones, 70% to 80% seen once. The sequencing here drew on PBMCs, taken around atezolizumab (anti-PD-L1) treatment. The receptors originated from a man between 65 and 80 years old with urothelial cancer.

CDR3 nucleotides: TGTGCCAGCAGCCCCGAAATCGGTTCCTACAATGAGCAGTTCTTC. This encodes CASSPEIGSYNEQFF. The chain carries TRBV7-2 and TRBJ2-1; no clear D. The CDR3 runs to 15 residues. Germline lookup yields CDR1 SGHTA and CDR2 FQGNSA. V was pared by 5 bases and J by 1 base, with 12 bases between.

This chain uses TRBV11-3 with TRBJ2-4, with D perhaps matching TRBD1 (8 bases). The V and J ends lost 5 bases and 3 bases respectively, with 20 bases between them. This CDR3 contains 17 residues. Germline CDR1 and CDR2: SGHNT and YENEEA. This CDR3 is CASSIYRGGLNKNIQYF. The DNA of the CDR3 is TGTGCCAGCAGCATATACAGGGGGGGATTAAACAAAAACATTCAGTACTTC.

V gene TRBV27 combines with J gene TRBJ2-5, with 10 bases aligning to TRBD2. Germline CDR1 and CDR2: MNHEY and SMNVEV (reference sequence). V dropped 6 bases and J dropped 9; count of bases not matched to a gene: 16. CDR3 length: 16 amino acids. The DNA of the CDR3 is TGTGCCAGCAGCAAACATAGCGGGAGGCCCCTCGGCTCCCAGTACTTC. Protein product: CASSKHSGRPLGSQYF.

The chain joins TRBV14 to TRBJ1-2, with D possibly TRBD1 on 5 matching bases. The CDR3 totals 16 residues. Germline loops: CDR1 SGHDN, CDR2 FVKESK. Deletions cut 0 bases from V and 4 bases from J, with 15 bases between. In nucleotides, the CDR3 is TGTGCCAGCAGCCAAGATGGGCGGGGCGCGGGCTATGGCTACACCTTC. Translation: CASSQDGRGAGYGYTF.

V usage is TRBV5-4 and J usage is TRBJ2-5, with 15 bases fitting TRBD2. The V gene end was trimmed by 4 bases and the J gene end by 1 base; junction bases not matched to a gene: 5. This CDR3 comprises 17 residues. Germline assignment: CDR1 SGHNT and CDR2 YYREEE (reference sequence). The CDR3 protein is CASSRGGLAGGQETQYF. The DNA of the CDR3 is TGTGCCAGCAGCCGGGGGGGACTAGCGGGGGGCCAAGAGACCCAGTACTTC.